This TCR beta chain was retrieved from a study of T cells in Graves' hyperthyroidism and ophthalmopathy (dated by TCRdb to the late 2010s). For context, the study as a whole: Peripheral blood samples were taken at initial diagnosis, before any treatment was given. In about 6 Graves' hyperthyroidism patients, the study also compared T-cell repertoires from thyroid tissue with T-cell repertoires from blood. The approximately 100 discovery patients were divided at random into training and test sets in a 7:3 ratio. Prospective prediction of ophthalmopathy was tested in an independent validation cohort of 18 to 20 hyperthyroidism patients and 17 patients who later progressed to ophthalmopathy. After sampling, hyperthyroidism patients received methimazole starting at 30 mg daily, and ophthalmopathy patients received high-dose intravenous methylprednisolone. TCR V-J signatures able to tell the groups apart were searched for in a discovery cohort of 95 to 100 patients, of whom 43 had Graves' ophthalmopathy and about 60 had stable Graves' hyperthyroidism. According to the paper, TCR Vbeta CDR3 sequencing was carried out on roughly 130 peripheral blood samples, which came from more than 40 ophthalmopathy, some 73 hyperthyroidism and approximately 17 progressor patients.

Graves' hyperthyroidism was defined as stable when no progression to ophthalmopathy occurred over 18 months of follow-up. Hyperthyroidism patients were aged 18 to 65 years and newly diagnosed, with disease duration of less than 2 months. The study excluded patients with uncontrolled infections, other autoimmune diseases, pregnancy or lactation. Clinical symptoms, serum thyroxine and TRAb, thyroid ultrasound, and orbital computed tomography formed the basis for the diagnoses. PBMCs were separated from 8 to 10 ml of fresh peripheral blood using Ficoll-Paque density gradient centrifugation. Total RNA was extracted with Trizol reagent, and quality was checked on an Agilent 2100 Bioanalyzer. The CDR3 measures 10 amino acids from cysteine to phenylalanine. Here the CDR3 DNA is all that survives: 30 bases in frame from base 1. V was cut back by 6 bases and J by 6 bases, leaving a gap of 9 bases between them. CDR1 SQVTM and CDR2 ANQGSEA were looked up in the germline V gene.

With regard to this clonotype: Its recognized antigen is unknown. No per-base quality is available; no much larger clone lies one base away.

General study outcomes and caveats: A 13 V-J signature model separated ophthalmopathy from stable hyperthyroidism, with around 90% sensitivity and approximately 81% specificity in cross-validation and 80%/75% in testing. No statistical method was used to fix the sample size in advance, and group allocation was not hidden from the investigators. In validation, progression to ophthalmopathy was predicted by the model with almost 71% sensitivity and around 75% specificity, a median of around 5.9 months before onset. Most expanded thyroid clonotypes (frequency above 0.001) were also detected in blood, suggesting blood repertoires may reflect thyroid immune responses.

Amplification of TCR beta CDR3 regions was carried out from RNA transcripts. The first round of RT-PCR for the TCR CDR3 was performed with the HTBI primer set and the Qiagen OneStep RT-PCR kit. The libraries were constructed in a second round of multiplex PCR and then size-selected and purified. Paired-end sequencing of the libraries was performed with 100 bp reads on an Illumina HiSeq2000. As for how the authors treated the data: Raw data were processed with SOAPnuke, discarding reads with adapters, uncalled bases, mean Phred below 15, or no exact constant-primer or identifier match. COPE v1.2.5 was used to merge the high-quality paired reads, and each unique nucleotide sequence was defined as a clonotype. MiTCR v1.1 was used to align the clonotypes against IMGT TRBV, TRBD and TRBJ reference segments. The analysis included only V-J combinations with a frequency above 0.0001, which together covered approximately 99% of the repertoires. A TCS score was defined as the ratio of F50 (clonal expansion) to E x V (chaos), with BLOSUM62-based TCRdist applied between CDR3 peptides within each V-J. Welch's t-statistics and random forest reduced fewer than 550 V-J features to 13, which were used in a naive Bayes classifier (R e1071). Through fastp at Q25 and MiXCR, TCRdb rebuilt clones from the public reads, retaining in-frame beta chains. Each entry is one CDR3 protein sequence, shown with its most common DNA and genes. TCRdb, not the original authors, processed these V and J calls. This sample gives hundreds of thousands of distinct CDR3 sequences in total; less than 15% of them show up just once. 9.2% of the sample is held by the ten biggest clonotypes.

This chain joins TRBV29-1 to TRBJ2-7; the D gene is unclear. The source is a woman younger than 35 with Graves' hyperthyroidism. Input material: blood. The bases are TGCAGCGTCCTCGAACGCGAGCAGTACTTC. This encodes CSVLEREQYF.